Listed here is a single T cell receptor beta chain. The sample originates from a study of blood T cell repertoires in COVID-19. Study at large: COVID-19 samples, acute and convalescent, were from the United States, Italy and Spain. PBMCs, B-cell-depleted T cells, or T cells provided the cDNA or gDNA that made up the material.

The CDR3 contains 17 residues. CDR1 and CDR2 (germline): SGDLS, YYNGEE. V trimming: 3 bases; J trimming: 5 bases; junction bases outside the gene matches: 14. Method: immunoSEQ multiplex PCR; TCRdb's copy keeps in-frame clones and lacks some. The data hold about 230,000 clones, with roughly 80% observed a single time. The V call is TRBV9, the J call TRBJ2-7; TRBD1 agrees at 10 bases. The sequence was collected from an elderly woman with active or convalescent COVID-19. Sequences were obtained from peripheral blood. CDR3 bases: TGTGCCAGCAGCGCCGCTCCGGGACAGGGGTCCGGAGACGAGCAGTACTTC. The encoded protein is CASSAAPGQGSGDEQYF.